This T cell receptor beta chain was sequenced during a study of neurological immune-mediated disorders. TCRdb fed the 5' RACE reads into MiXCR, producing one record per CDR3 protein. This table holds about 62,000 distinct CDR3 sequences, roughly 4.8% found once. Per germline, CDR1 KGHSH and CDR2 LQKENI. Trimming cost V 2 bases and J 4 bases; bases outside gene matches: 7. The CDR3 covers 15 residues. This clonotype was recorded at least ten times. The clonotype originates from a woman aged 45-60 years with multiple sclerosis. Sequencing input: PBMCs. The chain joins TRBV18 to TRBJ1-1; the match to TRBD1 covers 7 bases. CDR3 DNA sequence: TGTGCCAGCTCACCATTCAGGGGGGATAGCACTGAAGCTTTCTTT. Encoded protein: CASSPFRGDSTEAFF.